These 24 T cell receptor beta chains share one sample of origin, sequenced in a study of T cell responses to AZD1222 COVID-19 vaccine. Generated by immunoSEQ multiplex PCR, the TCRdb table keeps only in-frame clones and is missing some. The sample contains 130,000 or so clones, 86% of which appear only once. The starting material was peripheral blood, obtained on day 0 of AZD1222 vaccination. The receptors here all came from an adult in good health.

By sample fraction, this clone is medium-sized. The chain carries TRBV19 and TRBJ1-6; no reliable D call. CDR1 and CDR2 from the germline V gene are LNHDA and SQIVND (reference sequence). Trimming left V 5 bases short and J 5 bases short, with 13 bases between. The CDR3 loop spans 15 amino acids. CDR3 nucleotides: TGTGCCAGTAGTTACACGGGAGCGGATAATTCACCCCTCCACTTT. It translates to CASSYTGADNSPLHF.

The chain combines TRBV10-1 with TRBJ1-1; 9 nucleotides align to TRBD1. Unmatched junction bases numbered 9, after V lost 5 bases and J lost 5 bases. Germline V gives CDR1 WNHNN, CDR2 SYGVQD (reference sequence). This CDR3 is built from 15 residues. The CDR3 bases are TGCGCCAGCAGTTCCGGGACAGGGATGGGGACTGAAGCTTTCTTT. This translates into CASSSGTGMGTEAFF.

The chain carries TRBV23-1 and TRBJ1-2; 8 bases align to TRBD1. TRBV23-1 is filed as an ORF, its function uncertain. The CDR3 runs to 20 residues. Germline trimming cut 0 bases from V and 0 bases from J; bases unmatched to any gene: 15. CDR3 bases: TGCGCCAGCAGTCAATCGAGGGGGCCAGGGGGCGCGATTACTAACTATGGCTACACCTTC. This sequence encodes CASSQSRGPGGAITNYGYTF.

A single count supports this clone. The V call is TRBV6-5, the J call TRBJ2-5; TRBD1 matches 10 bases. V shed 11 bases and J 3 bases; nucleotides not matched to a gene: 12. The CDR3 is made up of 15 amino acids. The V gene's germline CDR1 is MNHEY and CDR2 SVGAGI. CDR3: CAGYPGQGSKETQYF. The CDR3 region has the DNA TGTGCCGGATACCCGGGACAGGGGAGTAAAGAGACCCAGTACTTC.

This chain joins TRBV3-1 (or the pseudogene TRBV3-2) and TRBJ1-4; maybe TRBD1 (5 bases). The CDR3 runs 15 residues. The germline V and J ends were trimmed by 4 bases and 6 bases, with 15 bases remaining between them. The germline V gene encodes CDR1 LGHDT and CDR2 YNNKEL (reference sequence). CDR3 coding DNA: TGTGCCAGCAGCCTCTTAGACAAAGGGGATGAAAAACTGTTTTTT. This sequence encodes CASSLLDKGDEKLFF.

In this sample, this clone turned up once. This chain connects TRBV2 to TRBJ1-1, with D unresolved. The CDR3 spans 16 residues. Trimming cost V 0 bases and J 6 bases, with 17 bases left between them. Germline assignment: CDR1 SNHLY and CDR2 FYNNEI. The CDR3 here is CASSEALYSAIPEAFF. CDR3 nucleotides: TGTGCCAGCAGTGAAGCGCTTTATTCGGCGATCCCTGAAGCTTTCTTT.

The chain joins TRBV7-9 to TRBJ2-1; D perhaps matches TRBD2 (6 bases). Germline V gene lookup returns CDR1 SEHNR and CDR2 FQNEAQ (reference sequence). The CDR3 is 17 residues long. Between the trimmed V and J ends, which lost 5 bases and 9 bases, there was a span of 26 bases. CDR3 in DNA: TGTGCCAGCAGCGGGAGATCCCGGGACTCCCGACTCGGTGAGCAGTTCTTC. This encodes CASSGRSRDSRLGEQFF.

A few counts support this clone. The rearrangement links TRBV25-1 to TRBJ1-4; a possible D gene is TRBD1 (5 bases). CDR1 is MGHDK, CDR2 SYGVNS, per germline. CDR3 length: 17 amino acids. V was pared by 6 bases and J by 2 bases, with 19 bases between. This CDR3 is CASSSTSGAATNEKLFF. In nucleotides, the CDR3 is TGTGCCAGCAGCTCGACAAGTGGGGCAGCGACTAATGAAAAACTGTTTTTT.

The chain employs TRBV11-2 and TRBJ1-1; D unclear. The germline V gene encodes CDR1 SGHAT and CDR2 FQNNGV. V was shortened by 0 bases and J by 1 base, with 12 bases between the two germline ends. There are 16 residues in the CDR3. The CDR3 is CASSLEFGRKNTEAFF. The DNA of the CDR3 is TGTGCCAGCAGCTTAGAATTTGGCAGGAAGAACACTGAAGCTTTCTTT.

This clone turned up a few times. The chain is built from TRBV4-1 and TRBJ1-2; no reliable D call. V was pared by 4 bases and J by 0 bases, with 15 bases between. From germline, CDR1 is MGHRA and CDR2 YSYEKL. The CDR3 loop spans 16 amino acids. The CDR3: CASSPPPLEANYGYTF. Here the CDR3 DNA reads TGCGCCAGCAGCCCACCCCCTCTCGAAGCTAACTATGGCTACACCTTC.

V usage is TRBV3-1 (or the pseudogene TRBV3-2) and J usage is TRBJ1-1; TRBD1 might be the D (5 bases). The CDR3 runs to 15 residues. The V end lost 1 base, the J end lost 1 base, and 10 bases lay between the germline ends. In germline, CDR1 is LGHDT, CDR2 YNNKEL (reference sequence). This CDR3 is CASSQGGGWNTEAFF. CDR3 nucleotide sequence: TGTGCCAGCAGCCAAGGGGGGGGTTGGAACACTGAAGCTTTCTTT.

V is TRBV5-1 and J is TRBJ2-7; TRBD1 is a possible D gene (6 bases). V dropped 4 bases and J dropped 1 base, with 12 bases sitting between them. CDR1 is SGHRS and CDR2 is YFSETQ in the germline V gene. The CDR3 totals 14 residues. CDR3 in DNA: TGCGCCAGCAGCCCGATACAGGGTTCCTACGAGCAGTACTTC. Translating it yields CASSPIQGSYEQYF.

The chain links TRBV9 to TRBJ2-3; 7 nucleotides line up with TRBD2. The germline V gene encodes CDR1 SGDLS and CDR2 YYNGEE. The CDR3 runs to 15 residues. With V trimmed by 0 bases and J by 7 bases, 8 bases remained unmatched. CDR3 DNA sequence: TGTGCCAGCAGCGTAGCTCAGCGGGATCGTTATACGCAGTATTTT. Translating gives CASSVAQRDRYTQYF.

This clone came up once. The chain joins TRBV5-8 to TRBJ2-7; 13 nucleotides match TRBD2. The trim removed 4 bases at V and 3 bases at J, leaving 7 bases unmatched. CDR3 length equals 16 residues. Germline V gene lookup returns CDR1 SGHTS and CDR2 YDEGEE. In nucleotides, the CDR3 is TGTGCCAGCAGCGGGGGACTAGCGGGGCACCTCTACGAGCAGTACTTC. It specifies CASSGGLAGHLYEQYF.

The J gene is TRBJ1-6, the V gene TRBV5-1; 12 bases agree with TRBD1. Germline CDR1 SGHRS, CDR2 YFSETQ. The V segment lost 2 bases and the J segment 4 bases; nucleotides outside the gene matches: 4. The CDR3 is made up of 17 amino acids. The CDR3 DNA is TGCGCCAGCAGCTTAGGGACAGGGGGCGGATATAATTCACCCCTCCACTTT. Its protein product is CASSLGTGGGYNSPLHF. Using reference TRBV5-1 and TRBJ1-6 for the parts outside the CDR3, the full variable domain is KAGVTQTPRYLIKTRGQQVTLSCSPISGHRSVSWYQQTPGQGLQFLFEYFSETQRNKGNFPGRFSGRQFSNSRSEMNVSTLELGDSALYLCASSLGTGGGYNSPLHFGNGTRLTVT.

The V gene is TRBV18, the J gene TRBJ2-7; 7 positions agree with TRBD1. The CDR3 has 15 amino acids. V gave up 1 base and J gave up 2 bases; unmatched junction bases: 5. Per germline, CDR1 KGHSH and CDR2 LQKENI. CDR3 sequence (DNA): TGTGCCAGCTCACCACAGGGGGCAGGTCCCTACGAGCAGTACTTC. It codes for CASSPQGAGPYEQYF.

The J gene is TRBJ2-3, the V gene TRBV7-2; a weak D match, TRBD2 (5 bases). Germline assignment: CDR1 SGHTA and CDR2 FQGNSA. The V and J ends lost 5 bases and 5 bases respectively, with 17 bases between them. This CDR3 has 15 amino acids. The CDR3 loop reads CASSAGVGWGDTQYF. The CDR3 DNA follows: TGTGCCAGCAGCGCCGGGGTCGGGTGGGGAGATACGCAGTATTTT. The full variable domain, its missing parts supplied by reference TRBV7-2 and TRBJ2-3, is GAGVSQSPSNKVTEKGKDVELRCDPISGHTALYWYRQSLGQGLEFLIYFQGNSAPDKSGLPSDRFSAERTGGSVSTLTIQRTQQEDSAVYLCASSAGVGWGDTQYFGPGTRLTVL.

The chain has TRBV29-1 and TRBJ2-1; a weak D match, TRBD2 (5 bases). Germline V lookup: CDR1 SQVTM, CDR2 ANQGSEA. The CDR3 contains 15 residues. The V end was cut by 5 bases, the J end by 0 bases, with 14 bases between. The CDR3: CSVPKRSSSYNEQFF. As DNA, the CDR3 is TGCAGCGTTCCGAAGCGGAGTAGCTCCTACAATGAGCAGTTCTTC.

This clone has just one count. The chain recombines TRBV16 with TRBJ1-1; D is undetermined. The CDR3 consists of 14 residues. Between the trimmed V and J ends, which lost 0 bases and 1 base, there was a span of 6 bases. Germline V gene data show CDR1 as KGHSY and CDR2 as FQNENV. Here the CDR3 reads CASSQSRKNTEAFF. The CDR3 DNA reads TGTGCCAGCAGCCAATCACGTAAGAACACTGAAGCTTTCTTT.

The chain couples TRBV5-1 to TRBJ2-3; D is ambiguous. The CDR3 spans 13 residues. V gave up 0 bases and J gave up 2 bases, with 4 bases separating them. Germline V gene sequence: CDR1 SGHRS, CDR2 YFSETQ. The CDR3 DNA reads as TGCGCCAGCAGCTTGGGCCACACAGATACGCAGTATTTT. It is translated as CASSLGHTDTQYF.

The V call is TRBV10-3, the J call TRBJ2-5; TRBD2 matches 7 bases. Germline values: CDR1 ENHRY, CDR2 SYGVKD. Trimming took 8 bases from V and 4 from J; bases not matched to a gene: 7. CDR3 size: 13 residues. CDR3 DNA sequence: TGTGCCATCGGGGAGGGGTCGATAGAGACCCAGTACTTC. Amino acids: CAIGEGSIETQYF.

Only a few counts were recorded for this clone. The CDR3 spells CASSFGGRATHEQYF. The CDR3, as DNA: TGTGCCAGCAGCTTTGGCGGGAGGGCTACCCACGAGCAGTACTTC. The chain is built from TRBV5-4 and TRBJ2-7; 9 nucleotides match TRBD2. The CDR3 is 15 amino acids. Losses at the gene ends were 2 bases for V and 5 bases for J; bases not matched to a gene: 8. CDR1 and CDR2 (germline): SGHNT, YYREEE (reference sequence).

The J gene is TRBJ1-1, the V gene TRBV19; D uncertain. V was clipped by 6 bases and J by 3 bases, with 14 bases between them. Per the germline V gene, CDR1 is LNHDA and CDR2 is SQIVND (reference sequence). The CDR3 consists of 14 residues. The DNA for the CDR3 is TGTGCCAGTAGACACTCGATTCAGTACACTGAAGCTTTCTTT. It specifies CASRHSIQYTEAFF.

This clone appeared once. The chain employs TRBV19 and TRBJ2-2; 14 bases map to TRBD2. The length of the CDR3 is 16 residues. CDR1 LNHDA and CDR2 SQIVND come from the germline V gene (reference sequence). Germline trimming cut 10 bases from V and 2 bases from J; bases unmatched to any gene: 6. CDR3 loop: CATMGLAGANTGELFF. In DNA form, the CDR3 reads TGTGCCACCATGGGACTAGCGGGAGCAAACACCGGGGAGCTGTTTTTT.